This T cell receptor beta chain was observed in a study of shared clonotypes between healthy human individuals. Findings of the study overall: Estimated richness values were generally larger in naive subsets than in memory subsets.

At deep level, the assay was performed. TCRdb's copy holds only in-frame clones and misses some; the assay was immunoSEQ multiplex PCR. The sample has 2 million to 2.5 million clones; more than 90% are singletons. From germline, CDR1 is SGHRS and CDR2 YFSETQ. The CDR3 is 14 residues long. Unmatched junction bases numbered 5, after V lost 4 bases and J lost 2 bases. The count of this clone is one. The antigen remains unidentified. The sample was naive CD4+ T cells sorted from blood. Subset defined: CD45RA+ positively selected. This clonotype originated in a man aged 18 to 29 in good health. This sequence joins TRBV5-1 and TRBJ2-7, with 8 bases lining up with TRBD1. The chain's CDR3 is CASSDPGQAYEQYF. CDR3 nucleotide sequence: TGCGCCAGCAGCGATCCGGGACAGGCCTACGAGCAGTACTTC. The full variable domain, completed using reference TRBV5-1 and TRBJ2-7, is KAGVTQTPRYLIKTRGQQVTLSCSPISGHRSVSWYQQTPGQGLQFLFEYFSETQRNKGNFPGRFSGRQFSNSRSEMNVSTLELGDSALYLCASSDPGQAYEQYFGPGTRLTVT.